These 31 T cell receptor beta chains share one sample of origin, sequenced in a study of beta chain features in type 1 diabetes. Expressed TCRB transcripts were sequenced, since all the RNA that had been isolated was reverse transcribed. TCRdb's table, derived via immunoSEQ multiplex PCR, lists solely in-frame clones and lacks some. The data hold some 290,000 clones, with roughly an eighth observed a single time. These receptors lack a known antigen. Broader study findings: Moderately but significantly shorter TCRB CDR3s were found in Type 1 diabetes patients in all four CD4+ subsets.

Sequencing used naive CD4+ T cells from blood. These receptors were taken from a man aged 25 to 45 with type 1 diabetes.

V is TRBV7-9 and J is TRBJ1-2; the D is unclear. Trimming removed 1 base at V and 8 bases at J, with 11 bases between. The germline CDR1 and CDR2 sequences are SEHNR and FQNEAQ (reference sequence). The length of the CDR3 is 13 residues. Here the CDR3 reads CASSLVATEGYTF. The CDR3 nucleotides are TGTGCCAGCAGCTTAGTGGCGACGGAGGGCTACACCTTC.

This clone was detected a few times. The rearrangement links TRBV7-9 to TRBJ1-5; no firm D call. Germline CDR1 reads SEHNR; CDR2 reads FQNEAQ (reference sequence). Between the trimmed V and J ends, which lost 1 base and 2 bases, there was a span of 12 bases. The CDR3 is 16 amino acids. The CDR3 is CASSLVGSGGNQPQHF. CDR3 DNA sequence: TGTGCCAGCAGCTTAGTGGGTTCGGGAGGCAATCAGCCCCAGCATTTT. The full variable domain, rest sourced from reference TRBV7-9 and TRBJ1-5, is DTGVSQNPRHKITKRGQNVTFRCDPISEHNRLYWYRQTLGQGPEFLTYFQNEAQLEKSRLLSDRFSAERPKGSFSTLEIQRTEQGDSAMYLCASSLVGSGGNQPQHFGDGTRLSIL.

The chain has TRBV5-1 and TRBJ2-3; 14 bases agree with TRBD2. Germline V CDR1 and CDR2: SGHRS, YFSETQ. The junction had 8 bases not matched to a gene; V was cut back by 1 base and J by 1 base. The CDR3 has 19 amino acids. The CDR3 DNA sequence: TGCGCCAGCAGCTTGTTTTCAGGACTAGCGGGAGGTGGCACAGATACGCAGTATTTT. Protein: CASSLFSGLAGGGTDTQYF. Combining the CDR3 with reference TRBV5-1 and TRBJ2-3 gives the whole variable domain KAGVTQTPRYLIKTRGQQVTLSCSPISGHRSVSWYQQTPGQGLQFLFEYFSETQRNKGNFPGRFSGRQFSNSRSEMNVSTLELGDSALYLCASSLFSGLAGGGTDTQYFGPGTRLTVL.

Details on this clone: The conserved final phenylalanine or tryptophan is absent from the CDR3, which likely points to a read error. Because the CDR3's place on the DNA is in doubt, the DNA is left out and the CDR3 is given as listed by TCRdb. V is TRBV11-2 and J is TRBJ2-4; TRBD2, the table's D call, was not compared with the DNA. The CDR3 length equals 12 residues, ends included. Germline V gene data show CDR1 as SGHAT and CDR2 as FQNNGV. CDR3 sequence reads: CASSSLGASVVL.

The rearrangement joins TRBV28 to TRBJ1-1, with D perhaps matching TRBD1 (6 bases). Germline CDR1 MDHEN, CDR2 SYDVKM. V was trimmed by 4 bases and J by 1 base, leaving 10 bases between them. CDR3 length: 14 amino acids. The CDR3 DNA reads TGTGCCAGCAGTTCTCAGGGGAAGAACACTGAAGCTTTCTTT. Protein: CASSSQGKNTEAFF.

This sequence joins TRBV5-1 and TRBJ2-5; D gene unclear. The germline V gene encodes CDR1 SGHRS and CDR2 YFSETQ. Between the trimmed V and J ends, which lost 0 bases and 3 bases, there was a span of 9 bases. This CDR3 region has 14 residues. Here the CDR3 DNA reads TGCGCCAGCAGCTTGGGCGGTCCAGAAGAGACCCAGTACTTC. Its protein is CASSLGGPEETQYF.

The rearrangement joins TRBV11-2 to TRBJ2-7, with a possible D match to TRBD2 (6 bases). V gave up 1 base and J gave up 2 bases, with 12 bases separating them. Germline V gene data show CDR1 as SGHAT and CDR2 as FQNNGV. The CDR3 loop spans 15 amino acids. The CDR3 nucleotides are TGTGCCAGCAGCTTAGTGGCTAGCGTTGCCTACGAGCAGTACTTC. The encoded protein is CASSLVASVAYEQYF. The full variable domain, in which reference TRBV11-2 and TRBJ2-7 provide the parts outside the CDR3, is EAGVAQSPRYKIIEKRQSVAFWCNPISGHATLYWYQQILGQGPKLLIQFQNNGVVDDSQLPKDRFSAERLKGVDSTLKIQPAKLEDSAVYLCASSLVASVAYEQYFGPGTRLTVT.

V and J are TRBV25-1 and TRBJ1-2; D is ambiguous. CDR1 MGHDK and CDR2 SYGVNS come from the germline V gene. Trimming removed 4 bases from V and 1 base from J, with 7 bases in between. This CDR3 comprises 13 residues. CDR3 in DNA: TGTGCCAGCAGTGGCCTATATAACTATGGCTACACCTTC. Protein: CASSGLYNYGYTF.

This clone turned up a few times. The V gene is TRBV2, the J gene TRBJ2-5; D is possibly TRBD2 (5 bases). Trimming took off 3 bases at V and 2 bases at J, with 10 bases between the two ends. Germline lookup yields CDR1 SNHLY and CDR2 FYNNEI. The CDR3 runs 14 residues. Written as DNA, the CDR3 is TGTGCCAGCAGTGAGAGGAGGCGTCAAGAGACCCAGTACTTC. Its protein product is CASSERRRQETQYF.

Only a few counts were recorded for this clone. The chain recombines TRBV7-9 with TRBJ2-1; 13 nucleotides align to TRBD2. Germline trimming cut 5 bases from V and 7 bases from J; bases unmatched to any gene: 8. Looked up from germline, CDR1 is SEHNR and CDR2 is FQNEAQ (reference sequence). There are 16 residues in the CDR3. The CDR3 DNA is TGTGCCAGCAGCCCCGGGACTAGCGGGACTGAAAATGAGCAGTTCTTC. Translation: CASSPGTSGTENEQFF. The variable domain in full, completed from reference TRBV7-9 and TRBJ2-1, reads DTGVSQNPRHKITKRGQNVTFRCDPISEHNRLYWYRQTLGQGPEFLTYFQNEAQLEKSRLLSDRFSAERPKGSFSTLEIQRTEQGDSAMYLCASSPGTSGTENEQFFGPGTRLTVL.

This clone was seen a handful of times. The chain couples TRBV4-1 to TRBJ2-1, with 11 bases fitting TRBD2. Trimming removed 4 bases from V and 7 bases from J; junction bases left unmatched: 9. The CDR3 is 16 residues long. CDR1 is MGHRA and CDR2 is YSYEKL in the germline V gene. CDR3 protein: CASSLGLAELGNEQFF. The DNA for the CDR3 is TGCGCCAGCAGCCTGGGACTAGCGGAACTTGGTAATGAGCAGTTCTTC.

This clone has a handful of counts. The chain combines TRBV28 with TRBJ2-7, with 8 nucleotides matching TRBD1. Trimming cost V 4 bases and J 4 bases; bases outside gene matches: 6. CDR3 size: 14 residues. Germline CDR1 and CDR2: MDHEN and SYDVKM. The CDR3 here is CASSSGQVFYEQYF. The CDR3 nucleotides are TGTGCCAGCAGTTCGGGACAGGTATTTTACGAGCAGTACTTC.

V gene TRBV28 combines with J gene TRBJ2-1; the match to TRBD2 covers 8 bases. The CDR3 contains 15 residues. Germline V gene sequence: CDR1 MDHEN, CDR2 SYDVKM. V shed 2 bases, J shed 6 bases, and the junction held 6 bases outside the gene matches. DNA for the CDR3: TGTGCCAGCAGTTTAAGCGGGACTAGAAGCAATGAGCAGTTCTTC. This gives the protein CASSLSGTRSNEQFF.

V is TRBV2 and J is TRBJ1-2; D not certain. The V end was cut by 7 bases, the J end by 5 bases, with 17 bases between. The CDR3 length is 14 residues. Looked up from germline, CDR1 is SNHLY and CDR2 is FYNNEI. CDR3 bases: TGTGCCAGCACCGGGAGACCCGGCGGGTATGGCTACACCTTC. Amino acid sequence: CASTGRPGGYGYTF.

V gene TRBV27 combines with J gene TRBJ1-1, with 7 positions matching TRBD1. Losses at the gene ends were 5 bases for V and 4 bases for J; bases not matched to a gene: 10. The length of the CDR3 is 15 residues. Germline loops: CDR1 MNHEY, CDR2 SMNVEV (reference sequence). The CDR3 region is CASSARQGPVTEAFF. DNA of the CDR3: TGTGCCAGCAGTGCAAGACAGGGACCAGTCACTGAAGCTTTCTTT.

This clone was seen a handful of times. The genes are TRBV9 and TRBJ1-3; perhaps TRBD1 as D (6 bases). Per the germline V gene, CDR1 is SGDLS and CDR2 is YYNGEE. V shed 4 bases and J shed 1 base, with 15 bases lying between them. The CDR3 contains 16 residues. CDR3 sequence (DNA): TGTGCCAGCAGCCCCCAAAGAGGGGGTTCTGGAAACACCATATATTTT. Translating gives CASSPQRGGSGNTIYF.

This clone was seen a few times. CDR3 sequence reads: CASSSHRDTYEQYF. In DNA, the CDR3 is TGTGCCAGCAGCTCCCACAGGGATACCTACGAGCAGTACTTC. The V gene is TRBV7-9, the J gene TRBJ2-7, with D possibly matching TRBD1 (6 bases). Trimming stripped 4 bases from V and 2 bases from J, with 12 bases between. This CDR3 region has 14 residues. The V gene's germline CDR1 is SEHNR and CDR2 FQNEAQ (reference sequence).

A word on this clone: This CDR3 is also generated by other DNA sequences in the sample. This chain connects TRBV7-9 to TRBJ2-7; no definite D call. The CDR3 is 12 residues long. Germline V CDR1 and CDR2: SEHNR, FQNEAQ (reference sequence). Deletions cut 4 bases from V and 2 bases from J, with 6 bases between. CDR3 nucleotides: TGTGCCAGCAGCTCCGGTACCTACGAGCAGTACTTC. Residues: CASSSGTYEQYF. Looking up the rest from reference TRBV7-9 and TRBJ2-7 gives the full variable domain: DTGVSQNPRHKITKRGQNVTFRCDPISEHNRLYWYRQTLGQGPEFLTYFQNEAQLEKSRLLSDRFSAERPKGSFSTLEIQRTEQGDSAMYLCASSSGTYEQYFGPGTRLTVT.

The rearrangement links TRBV6-6 to TRBJ2-3; the D is unclear. The CDR3 totals 14 residues. The V gene lost 6 bases and the J gene lost 1 base, with 11 bases spanning the gap. Germline values: CDR1 MNHNY, CDR2 SVGAGI (reference sequence). The CDR3 is CASSLHLRTDTQYF. DNA for the CDR3: TGTGCCAGCAGCTTACACCTTCGCACAGATACGCAGTATTTT.

This rearrangement joins TRBV5-6 to TRBJ1-1; TRBD1 is a possible D gene (6 bases). The CDR3 extends over 12 amino acids. V lost 2 bases and J 7 bases, leaving 9 bases between the germline ends. CDR1 and CDR2 from the germline V gene are SGHDT and YYEEEE. Here the CDR3 reads CASSLRQVEAFF. The CDR3 coding sequence is TGTGCCAGCAGCTTACGACAGGTTGAAGCTTTCTTT.

V is TRBV13 and J is TRBJ2-1; weak D call: TRBD2 (5 bases). Germline loops: CDR1 PRHDT, CDR2 FYEKMQ (reference sequence). The CDR3 has 14 residues. Trimming stripped 1 base from V and 8 bases from J, with 12 bases between. The CDR3 loop reads CASSLERDSDEQFF. CDR3 coding DNA: TGTGCCAGCAGCTTAGAGAGGGATTCGGATGAGCAGTTCTTC. The full variable domain, with the rest looked up from reference TRBV13 and TRBJ2-1, is AAGVIQSPRHLIKEKRETATLKCYPIPRHDTVYWYQQGPGQDPQFLISFYEKMQSDKGSIPDRFSAQQFSDYHSELNMSSLELGDSALYFCASSLERDSDEQFFGPGTRLTVL.

In its sample, this clone was seen a few times. CDR3 in amino acids: CASSLGRPDNEQFF. CDR3 nucleotides: TGCGCCAGCAGCTTGGGGCGGCCTGACAATGAGCAGTTCTTC. The V and J genes are TRBV5-1 and TRBJ2-1; D ambiguous. The germline V gene encodes CDR1 SGHRS and CDR2 YFSETQ. CDR3 length: 14 residues. V was pared by 0 bases and J by 5 bases, with 9 bases between.

In DNA form, the CDR3 reads TGCGCCAGCAGCCATACCGGGACTAGCGGGACAATTGAGCAGTTCTTC. Its translation is CASSHTGTSGTIEQFF. The chain is built from TRBV4-3 and TRBJ2-1, with 13 bases fitting TRBD2. J was trimmed by 9 bases and V by 3 bases; bases with no gene match: 8. The V gene's germline CDR1 is LGHNA and CDR2 YSLEER. The CDR3 runs to 16 residues.

The chain has TRBV28 and TRBJ2-3, with 10 nucleotides matching TRBD2. Germline CDR1 and CDR2: MDHEN and SYDVKM. The CDR3 extends over 16 amino acids. Germline trimming cut 7 bases from V and 4 bases from J; bases unmatched to any gene: 11. The CDR3 here is CASTQREGTGADTQYF. CDR3 DNA sequence: TGTGCCAGCACCCAGCGGGAGGGCACGGGCGCAGATACGCAGTATTTT.

This clone was seen once. The V gene is TRBV7-3, the J gene TRBJ1-6, with TRBD1 matching over 8 bases. This CDR3 is 15 amino acids long. V lost 2 bases, J lost 8 bases, and 5 bases stayed unmatched. Germline lookup yields CDR1 SGHTA and CDR2 FQGTGA. In DNA form, the CDR3 reads TGTGCCAGCAGCTTAGGGACAGGACAATATTCACCCCTCCACTTT. This sequence encodes CASSLGTGQYSPLHF.

J is TRBJ1-2 and V is TRBV28; the D is unclear. The V gene's germline CDR1 is MDHEN and CDR2 SYDVKM. The V gene lost 3 bases and the J gene lost 7 bases, with 9 bases spanning the gap. The CDR3 is 12 residues long. CDR3 amino acids: CASSFRGFGYTF. The CDR3 region has the DNA TGTGCCAGCAGTTTCCGGGGTTTTGGCTACACCTTC.

As for this clone: Other nucleotide sequences from this sample produce the same CDR3. The chain couples TRBV28 to TRBJ2-1; 8 positions agree with TRBD2. Germline CDR1 and CDR2: MDHEN and SYDVKM. V lost 5 bases to trimming and J lost 0 bases; unmatched junction nucleotides: 3. CDR3 length: 15 residues. The DNA of the CDR3 is TGTGCCAGCAGTAGAAGCGGGAGCTCCTACAATGAGCAGTTCTTC. Translated: CASSRSGSSYNEQFF. Looking up the rest from reference TRBV28 and TRBJ2-1 gives the full variable domain: DVKVTQSSRYLVKRTGEKVFLECVQDMDHENMFWYRQDPGLGLRLIYFSYDVKMKEKGDIPEGYSVSREKKERFSLILESASTNQTSMYLCASSRSGSSYNEQFFGPGTRLTVL.

With respect to this clone: At one of its ends the junction is not consistent with the germline gene, which may arise from a read error. The chain employs TRBV7-9 and TRBJ1-1, with TRBD1 identical over 7 bases. The germline CDR1 and CDR2 sequences are SEHNR and FQNEAQ (reference sequence). This CDR3 has 11 amino acids. CDR3 amino acids: CASSLGDRETF. The CDR3 coding sequence is TGTGCCAGCAGCTTAGGCGACAGGGAGACCTTT.

This chain connects TRBV7-9 to TRBJ2-6; TRBD2 might be the D (6 bases). Trimming pared 8 bases from V and 0 bases from J, leaving 17 bases between. This CDR3 comprises 17 residues. In germline, CDR1 is SEHNR, CDR2 FQNEAQ (reference sequence). This CDR3 reads CASPQAGTSSGANVLTF. The CDR3 DNA is TGTGCCAGCCCCCAGGCGGGGACCAGCTCTGGGGCCAACGTCCTGACTTTC.

In this sample, this clone turned up many times. The chain has TRBV23-1 and TRBJ2-5, with 8 positions matching TRBD1. TRBV23-1 counts as an open reading frame of uncertain function. J was trimmed by 2 bases and V by 0 bases; bases with no gene match: 2. The CDR3 length is 15 residues. CDR3 sequence reads: CASSQSNRGQETQYF. CDR3 bases: TGCGCCAGCAGTCAATCGAACAGGGGGCAAGAGACCCAGTACTTC.

This clone was recorded a few times. The J gene is TRBJ2-3, the V gene TRBV13, with TRBD2 matching 7 bases. The CDR3 extends over 15 amino acids. The V gene's germline CDR1 is PRHDT and CDR2 FYEKMQ (reference sequence). V shed 3 bases and J 3 bases; nucleotides not matched to a gene: 6. The CDR3 is CASSFPPAGTDTQYF. Written as DNA, the CDR3 is TGTGCCAGCAGCTTCCCTCCAGCGGGGACAGATACGCAGTATTTT.